Listed below are T cell receptor beta chains from one sample, sequenced in a study of CD8 T cell repertoires and HIV-1 epitope variants. Using immunoSEQ multiplex PCR, the repertoire was profiled, and TCRdb retains in-frame clones only, with some absent. The profile shows over 90,000 clones, roughly 81% of them singletons. Sequencing was carried out using uncultured baseline CD8+ T cells from peripheral blood mononuclear cells (PBMCs). The receptors shown here come from a male donor with HIV. Each CDR3 is given with its conserved first and last residue. A D gene is named only where the DNA matches it firmly. Clone size is given for some rows only: seen once, a few or many times, or a class if the clone is expanded.

j_call: TRBJ2-3
v_call: TRBV7-2
clone_size: .
d_call: TRBD2
cdr3_nt: TGTGCCAGCAGGACCAGCGGGAGTGGCGCAGATACGCAGTATTTT
cdr3_aa: CASRTSGSGADTQYF

j_call: TRBJ2-3
v_call: TRBV9
clone_size: .
d_call: .
cdr3_nt: TGTGCCAGCAGCGTATCGAGGGAGAGAAAAGATACGCAGTATTTT
cdr3_aa: CASSVSRERKDTQYF

j_call: TRBJ1-5
v_call: TRBV7-8
clone_size: once
d_call: .
cdr3_nt: TGTGCCAGCAGCCCCGACGGAGATAGCAATCAGCCCCAGCATTTT
cdr3_aa: CASSPDGDSNQPQHF

j_call: TRBJ2-5
v_call: TRBV19
clone_size: .
d_call: TRBD1
cdr3_nt: TGTGCCAGTAGTTTTACTCCGGGACAGGGGCAAGAGACCCAGTACTTC
cdr3_aa: CASSFTPGQGQETQYF

j_call: TRBJ2-1
v_call: TRBV6-6
clone_size: .
d_call: .
cdr3_nt: TGTGCCAGCAGCCTCCGGGACACGGGATCCAATAATGAGCAGTTCTTC
cdr3_aa: CASSLRDTGSNNEQFF

j_call: TRBJ2-7
v_call: TRBV7-2
clone_size: .
d_call: TRBD2
cdr3_nt: TGTGCCAGCAGCTTACTGGGAGGGAACTACGAGCAGTACTTC
cdr3_aa: CASSLLGGNYEQYF

j_call: TRBJ2-5
v_call: TRBV4-1
clone_size: .
d_call: TRBD2
cdr3_nt: TGCGCCAGCAGCCAACTCCCTCCTCTAGCGGGAGTATTGGAGACCCAGTACTTC
cdr3_aa: CASSQLPPLAGVLETQYF

j_call: TRBJ2-5
v_call: TRBV18
clone_size: .
d_call: .
cdr3_nt: TGTGCCAGCTCAGAACAGGGCCTCGGGGAGACCCAGTACTTC
cdr3_aa: CASSEQGLGETQYF

j_call: TRBJ2-5
v_call: TRBV25-1
clone_size: few
d_call: .
cdr3_nt: TGTGCCAGCAGTGTTGGAGGGGGCCAAGAGACCCAGTACTTC
cdr3_aa: CASSVGGGQETQYF

j_call: TRBJ2-7
v_call: TRBV7-2
clone_size: once
d_call: TRBD2
cdr3_nt: TGTGCCAGCAGCTTATCAGCGGGAGTCCACGAGCAGTACTTC
cdr3_aa: CASSLSAGVHEQYF

j_call: TRBJ1-1
v_call: TRBV6-1
clone_size: .
d_call: .
cdr3_nt: TGTGCCAGCAGTGACTTAGGAGCAATGAACACTGAAGCTTTCTTT
cdr3_aa: CASSDLGAMNTEAFF

j_call: TRBJ2-5
v_call: TRBV5-1
clone_size: .
d_call: .
cdr3_nt: TGCGCCAGCAGCTTCGAGGCGGCAGGCCAAGAGACCCAGTACTTC
cdr3_aa: CASSFEAAGQETQYF

j_call: TRBJ1-1
v_call: TRBV4-1
clone_size: .
d_call: .
cdr3_nt: TGCGCCAGCAGCCGAATCATCGGGCCTAACACTGAAGCTTTCTTT
cdr3_aa: CASSRIIGPNTEAFF

j_call: TRBJ1-1
v_call: TRBV2
clone_size: .
d_call: .
cdr3_nt: TGTGCCAGCAGTGCAGTCAACACTGAAGCTTTCTTT
cdr3_aa: CASSAVNTEAFF

j_call: TRBJ2-7
v_call: TRBV7-2
clone_size: .
d_call: .
cdr3_nt: TGTGCCTCCACGGAATCCTACGAGCAGTACTTC
cdr3_aa: CASTESYEQYF

j_call: TRBJ2-5
v_call: TRBV6-5
clone_size: .
d_call: .
cdr3_nt: TGTGCCAGCAGTTACCAGGACGGGAGAGAGACCCAGTACTTC
cdr3_aa: CASSYQDGRETQYF

j_call: TRBJ1-2
v_call: TRBV18
clone_size: .
d_call: TRBD1
cdr3_nt: TGTGCCAGCTCACCGTCTTCCGGACAGGTTCGAGATGGCTACACCTTC
cdr3_aa: CASSPSSGQVRDGYTF

j_call: TRBJ1-1
v_call: TRBV15
clone_size: few
d_call: .
cdr3_nt: TGTGCCACCAGCAGAGATGGTAGGACACCCACTGAAGCTTTCTTT
cdr3_aa: CATSRDGRTPTEAFF

j_call: TRBJ2-7
v_call: TRBV5-3
clone_size: .
d_call: TRBD2
cdr3_nt: TGTGCCAGAAGCTCTAGCGGGAGCTCCCACGAGCAGTACTTC
cdr3_aa: CARSSSGSSHEQYF

j_call: TRBJ1-3
v_call: TRBV6-1
clone_size: .
d_call: TRBD1
cdr3_nt: TGTGCCAGCAGTGAATTCTCGACAGGGGCTGGAAACACCATATATTTT
cdr3_aa: CASSEFSTGAGNTIYF

j_call: TRBJ2-7
v_call: TRBV19
clone_size: .
d_call: TRBD1
cdr3_nt: TGTGCCAGTAGTATCGAAGGAGTGCAGGGGGCCGAGCAGTACTTC
cdr3_aa: CASSIEGVQGAEQYF

j_call: TRBJ2-7
v_call: TRBV15
clone_size: .
d_call: .
cdr3_nt: TGTGCCACCAGCAGAGATTTGAGTTACGAGCAGTACTTC
cdr3_aa: CATSRDLSYEQYF

j_call: TRBJ2-7
v_call: TRBV10-3
clone_size: .
d_call: .
cdr3_nt: TGTGCCATCAGCGCGGGAAATCCCTACGAGCAGTACTTC
cdr3_aa: CAISAGNPYEQYF

j_call: TRBJ1-2
v_call: TRBV7-2
clone_size: .
d_call: TRBD1
cdr3_nt: TGTGCCAGCGGATGGCAGGGGGCAGAATATGGCTACACCTTC
cdr3_aa: CASGWQGAEYGYTF

j_call: TRBJ1-5
v_call: TRBV9
clone_size: .
d_call: .
cdr3_nt: TGTGCCAGCACCAGGGACCCCTCTGAGGATCAGCCCCAGCATTTT
cdr3_aa: CASTRDPSEDQPQHF

j_call: TRBJ2-5
v_call: TRBV14
clone_size: .
d_call: TRBD2
cdr3_nt: TGTGCCAGCAGCCGCTACATAGCGGGGGGGTATGAGACCCAGTACTTC
cdr3_aa: CASSRYIAGGYETQYF

j_call: TRBJ2-7
v_call: TRBV18
clone_size: .
d_call: TRBD1
cdr3_nt: TGTGCCAGCTCACCGGAGTCGGGACAGGGGCGCTACGAGCAGTACTTC
cdr3_aa: CASSPESGQGRYEQYF

j_call: TRBJ2-1
v_call: TRBV7-3
clone_size: few
d_call: .
cdr3_nt: TGTGCCAGCAGCCCGGGGTTCCGTGTCAATGAGCAGTTCTTC
cdr3_aa: CASSPGFRVNEQFF

j_call: TRBJ1-6
v_call: TRBV5-1
clone_size: .
d_call: .
cdr3_nt: TGCGCCAGCAGCCCCGTGGGGGCCTATAATTCACCCCTCCACTTT
cdr3_aa: CASSPVGAYNSPLHF

j_call: TRBJ2-5
v_call: TRBV19
clone_size: .
d_call: .
cdr3_nt: TGTGCCAGTAGTACGGGGGCAGGTCGGTGGGAGCGCCAAGAGACCCAGTACTTC
cdr3_aa: CASSTGAGRWERQETQYF

j_call: TRBJ1-5
v_call: TRBV15
clone_size: .
d_call: .
cdr3_nt: TGTGCCACCAGCAGAGATCTAGGGGGAGTGCAGCCCCAGCATTTT
cdr3_aa: CATSRDLGGVQPQHF

j_call: TRBJ1-1
v_call: TRBV28
clone_size: .
d_call: TRBD1
cdr3_nt: TGTGCCAGCAGTTCGGGACAGACGAACACTGAAGCTTTCTTT
cdr3_aa: CASSSGQTNTEAFF

j_call: TRBJ2-1
v_call: TRBV6-1
clone_size: .
d_call: TRBD2
cdr3_nt: TGTGCCAGCAGTGAAGGGTCTAGCGGGAGGAATGAGCAGTTCTTC
cdr3_aa: CASSEGSSGRNEQFF

j_call: TRBJ2-1
v_call: TRBV7-9
clone_size: .
d_call: .
cdr3_nt: TGTGCCAGCAGCTTAGATAGAGCTAGTGAGCAGTTCTTC
cdr3_aa: CASSLDRASEQFF

j_call: TRBJ1-5
v_call: TRBV7-2
clone_size: .
d_call: .
cdr3_nt: TGTGCCAGCAGCTCGGGACTGGCCCAGCATTTT
cdr3_aa: CASSSGLAQHF

j_call: TRBJ2-1
v_call: TRBV28
clone_size: .
d_call: .
cdr3_nt: TGTGCCAGCAGCCCCTGGCGGCAAGGCAATGAGCAGTTCTTC
cdr3_aa: CASSPWRQGNEQFF

j_call: TRBJ1-1
v_call: TRBV4-3
clone_size: once
d_call: .
cdr3_nt: TGCGCCAGCAGCCAAGTGTGGAACACTGAAGCTTTCTTT
cdr3_aa: CASSQVWNTEAFF

j_call: TRBJ1-2
v_call: TRBV10-1
clone_size: .
d_call: TRBD1
cdr3_nt: TGCGCCAGCAGGGGACAGGATCGCCCGAATGATTTAGACTATGGCTACACCTTC
cdr3_aa: CASRGQDRPNDLDYGYTF

j_call: TRBJ1-2
v_call: TRBV7-3
clone_size: once
d_call: .
cdr3_nt: TGTGCCAGCAGCTTAGAAAGCCAGAACTATGGCTACACCTTC
cdr3_aa: CASSLESQNYGYTF

j_call: TRBJ2-7
v_call: TRBV27
clone_size: few
d_call: .
cdr3_nt: TGTGCCAGCAGTTTTTCCACCGTTGGCGGATCCTACGAGCAGTACTTC
cdr3_aa: CASSFSTVGGSYEQYF

j_call: TRBJ2-2
v_call: TRBV7-6
clone_size: .
d_call: TRBD1
cdr3_nt: TGTGCCAGCAGTCAATTCGGACAGGGGGCCGGCACCGGGGAGCTGTTTTTT
cdr3_aa: CASSQFGQGAGTGELFF

j_call: TRBJ2-1
v_call: TRBV30
clone_size: few
d_call: .
cdr3_nt: TGTGCCTGGCTGGGAGGAAATGAGCAGTTCTTC
cdr3_aa: CAWLGGNEQFF

j_call: TRBJ1-5
v_call: TRBV28
clone_size: .
d_call: .
cdr3_nt: TGTGCCAGCACCAGGGTAGACGGTATTAGTCAGCCCCAGCATTTT
cdr3_aa: CASTRVDGISQPQHF

j_call: TRBJ2-7
v_call: TRBV21-1
clone_size: .
d_call: .
cdr3_nt: TGTGCCAGCACCTCCGGTAGCGGGAGCTCCTACGAGCAGTACTTC
cdr3_aa: CASTSGSGSSYEQYF

j_call: TRBJ2-7
v_call: TRBV19
clone_size: .
d_call: TRBD1
cdr3_nt: TGTGCCAGTAGTATAGATCGATCTAGGCAGGGGGCCTACGAGCAGTACTTC
cdr3_aa: CASSIDRSRQGAYEQYF

j_call: TRBJ2-5
v_call: TRBV7-2
clone_size: .
d_call: .
cdr3_nt: TGTGCCAGCAGCTTAAAGCCCCGGGGGGAGACCCAGTACTTC
cdr3_aa: CASSLKPRGETQYF

j_call: TRBJ2-7
v_call: TRBV27
clone_size: once
d_call: TRBD2
cdr3_nt: TGTGCCAGCAGTTTACGGGAGGGCCTAGGCGAGCAGTACTTC
cdr3_aa: CASSLREGLGEQYF

j_call: TRBJ1-6
v_call: TRBV11-2
clone_size: .
d_call: TRBD1
cdr3_nt: TGTGCCAGCAGCCTCTGGACAGGGGACATCTATAATTCACCCCTCCACTTT
cdr3_aa: CASSLWTGDIYNSPLHF

j_call: TRBJ2-7
v_call: TRBV7-2
clone_size: .
d_call: .
cdr3_nt: TGTGCCAGCAGCTTACGGAAGACAGGATACGAGCAGTACTTC
cdr3_aa: CASSLRKTGYEQYF